A selection of T cell receptor beta chains follows, all from one sample in a study of control samples from healthy donors and cancer patients. Measured with immunoSEQ multiplex PCR; TCRdb has only the in-frame clones, and not every one. The sample has about 150,000 clones, roughly 92% seen once; the top ten hold under 2.5%. Material: blood. Receptors originate from a man over 45 in good health. Each CDR3 is given with its conserved first and last residue. The order of the fields is clone size, V gene, J gene, D gene, CDR3 protein, CDR3 DNA. The D gene is left open where the match is weak. Part of the rows lack a size; the others show once, few, many or a class for expanded clones.

>-|TRBV28|TRBJ2-7|-
CASRTVRSYEQYF
TGTGCCAGCAGGACTGTCCGCTCCTACGAGCAGTACTTC
>once|TRBV5-1|TRBJ2-6|-
CASSSRQDSGANVLTF
TGCGCCAGCAGCTCACGACAGGACTCTGGGGCCAACGTCCTGACTTTC
>once|TRBV18|TRBJ1-1|-
CASSPPSRGSEAFF
TGTGCCAGCTCACCACCTTCGAGGGGATCTGAAGCTTTCTTT
>-|TRBV9|TRBJ2-3|TRBD2
CASSALTSGLARDTQYF
TGTGCCAGCAGCGCCCTCACTAGCGGTTTAGCTAGAGATACGCAGTATTTT
>-|TRBV3-1/TRBV3-2|TRBJ2-7|TRBD2
CASSAGLAVQYF
TGTGCCAGCAGCGCGGGACTAGCGGTGCAGTACTTC
>-|TRBV28|TRBJ1-1|-
CASISRENTEAFF
TGTGCCAGCATTTCCAGGGAGAACACTGAAGCTTTCTTT
>-|TRBV2|TRBJ1-2|TRBD1
CASTPRGYGYTF
TGTGCCAGCACCCCCAGGGGGTATGGCTACACCTTC
>-|TRBV7-9|TRBJ2-5|-
CASNLGGTQYF
TGTGCCAGCAACCTCGGCGGGACCCAGTACTTC
>-|TRBV7-2|TRBJ2-7|TRBD2
CASSGHSGTFSEQYF
TGTGCCAGCAGCGGCCATAGCGGGACGTTCTCCGAGCAGTACTTC
>-|TRBV19|TRBJ2-1|-
CASSTRTVYNEQFF
TGTGCCAGTAGTACGAGGACGGTATACAATGAGCAGTTCTTC
>-|TRBV7-6|TRBJ2-5|TRBD2
CASSLDVAGGVETQYF
TGTGCCAGCAGCTTGGATGTAGCGGGAGGGGTTGAGACCCAGTACTTC
>once|TRBV5-1|TRBJ2-7|-
CASSARLGVDEQYF
TGCGCCAGCAGCGCCCGATTGGGCGTCGACGAGCAGTACTTC
>-|TRBV6-5|TRBJ2-1|-
CASSYGLSSYNEQFF
TGTGCCAGCAGTTACGGGCTAAGCTCCTACAATGAGCAGTTCTTC
>-|TRBV6-1|TRBJ2-7|-
CASSESRFRSGKKVEQYF
TGTGCCAGCAGTGAAAGCCGGTTTAGGTCCGGGAAGAAGGTGGAGCAGTACTTC
>-|TRBV11-3|TRBJ2-1|-
CASSPQGGSKYNEQFF
TGTGCCAGCAGCCCCCAGGGGGGGTCGAAATACAATGAGCAGTTCTTC
>-|TRBV6-6|TRBJ2-7|-
CASSYEGSYEQYF
TGTGCCAGCAGTTATGAAGGGTCCTACGAGCAGTACTTC
>-|TRBV19|TRBJ2-1|-
CASSIPAPGYNEQFF
TGTGCCAGTAGTATACCTGCCCCCGGATACAATGAGCAGTTCTTC
>-|TRBV11-3|TRBJ2-2|TRBD2
CASSLSGLAESPFTGELFF
TGTGCCAGCAGCTTAAGCGGACTAGCGGAATCCCCTTTCACCGGGGAGCTGTTTTTT
>-|TRBV6-1|TRBJ1-2|-
CASSDPGRPNYGYTF
TGTGCCAGCAGTGATCCGGGACGACCAAACTATGGCTACACCTTC
>-|TRBV5-1|TRBJ2-3|TRBD2
CASSAGLAGGNTDTQYF
TGCGCCAGCAGCGCAGGACTAGCGGGAGGCAACACAGATACGCAGTATTTT
>-|TRBV28|TRBJ1-2|-
CASIGVDYGYTF
TGTGCCAGCATAGGGGTCGACTATGGCTACACCTTC
>-|TRBV15|TRBJ2-3|TRBD2
CATSRDRAGVSSDTQYF
TGTGCCACCAGCAGAGATCGGGCGGGAGTATCATCAGATACGCAGTATTTT
>-|TRBV6-5|TRBJ1-2|-
CASSYSYEWDGYTF
TGTGCCAGCAGTTACTCTTATGAGTGGGATGGCTACACCTTC
>-|TRBV24-1|TRBJ2-1|TRBD2
CATSDPGTSGYNEQFF
TGTGCCACCAGTGACCCCGGGACTAGCGGCTACAATGAGCAGTTCTTC
>once|TRBV7-8|TRBJ2-2|-
CASSLPQGRGTGELFF
TGTGCCAGCAGCTTACCGCAAGGAAGGGGGACCGGGGAGCTGTTTTTT
>-|TRBV28|TRBJ1-1|TRBD1
CASSLTGGNTEAFF
TGTGCCAGCAGCCTTACAGGGGGCAACACTGAAGCTTTCTTT
>-|TRBV18|TRBJ2-5|-
CASSEQETQYF
TGTGCCAGCTCAGAACAAGAGACCCAGTACTTC
>-|TRBV14|TRBJ1-2|-
CASSQRSNYGYTF
TGTGCCAGCAGCCAACGATCAAACTATGGCTACACCTTC
>-|TRBV4-1|TRBJ2-1|-
CASSQELGTFNEQFF
TGCGCCAGCAGCCAAGAGTTGGGGACGTTCAATGAGCAGTTCTTC
>-|TRBV19|TRBJ1-5|-
CASSGDGNQPQHF
TGTGCCAGTAGTGGGGACGGCAATCAGCCCCAGCATTTT
>many|TRBV27|TRBJ1-5|TRBD1
CASSLASGQGSNQPQHF
TGTGCCAGCAGTTTAGCATCGGGACAGGGTAGTAATCAGCCCCAGCATTTT
>-|TRBV6-1|TRBJ1-5|-
CASSEGGVQPQHF
TGTGCCAGCAGTGAAGGGGGGGTGCAGCCCCAGCATTTT
>-|TRBV7-9|TRBJ1-5|-
CASSFGQGGQPQHF
TGTGCCAGCAGCTTCGGGCAGGGCGGTCAGCCCCAGCATTTT
>-|TRBV10-3|TRBJ1-2|-
CAISPGDGYTF
TGTGCCATCAGCCCGGGGGATGGCTACACCTTC
>-|TRBV5-8|TRBJ1-4|TRBD1
CASSPWTGAYEKLFF
TGTGCCAGCAGCCCATGGACAGGGGCTTATGAAAAACTGTTTTTT
>-|TRBV18|TRBJ2-7|-
CASSVDRTSEQYF
TGTGCCAGCTCAGTGGACAGAACTAGCGAGCAGTACTTC
>-|TRBV10-2|TRBJ2-7|TRBD2
CASRAGLARYYEQYF
TGCGCCAGCAGGGCGGGACTAGCGAGATATTACGAGCAGTACTTC
>-|TRBV3-1/TRBV3-2|TRBJ2-3|-
CASSSRVDTQYF
TGTGCCAGCAGTAGCCGAGTAGATACGCAGTATTTT
>-|TRBV27|TRBJ2-7|-
CASSLFPAEGEYEQYF
TGTGCCAGCAGTTTATTCCCAGCCGAAGGGGAATACGAGCAGTACTTC
>once|TRBV18|TRBJ2-7|-
CASSPGIDYEQYF
TGTGCCAGCTCACCAGGGATCGACTACGAGCAGTACTTC
>-|TRBV10-3|TRBJ1-1|TRBD1
CAHGTGGFTEAFF
TGTGCCCACGGGACAGGGGGCTTCACTGAAGCTTTCTTT
>-|TRBV7-9|TRBJ1-4|-
CASSRGPVATNEKLFF
TGTGCCAGCAGCAGGGGACCGGTCGCAACTAATGAAAAACTGTTTTTT
>-|TRBV27|TRBJ1-6|-
CASSFSSISFQTPLHF
TGTGCCAGCAGTTTCTCCTCGATCAGCTTCCAAACCCCCCTCCACTTT
>-|TRBV11-2|TRBJ2-1|-
CASSFLSARRAYNEQFF
TGTGCCAGCAGCTTCCTCTCCGCACGGCGGGCCTACAATGAGCAGTTCTTC
>-|TRBV6-5|TRBJ2-1|-
CASSYRAAYNEQFF
TGTGCCAGCAGTTACAGGGCAGCCTACAATGAGCAGTTCTTC
>-|TRBV11-2|TRBJ1-1|-
CASSPGGGRTEAFF
TGTGCCAGCAGCCCGGGGGGGGGACGCACTGAAGCTTTCTTT
>-|TRBV2|TRBJ2-7|TRBD1
CASLWPGQGAEQYF
TGTGCCAGCCTTTGGCCGGGACAGGGAGCCGAGCAGTACTTC
>-|TRBV18|TRBJ2-7|TRBD1
CASSPSARDSYEQYF
TGTGCCAGCTCACCTTCGGCCCGGGACAGCTACGAGCAGTACTTC
>-|TRBV27|TRBJ1-5|TRBD1
CASSPGTGTNQPQHF
TGTGCCAGCAGTCCCGGGACAGGGACGAATCAGCCCCAGCATTTT
>few|TRBV5-1|TRBJ2-3|TRBD2
CASSLARGSSGRLGGDTQYF
TGCGCCAGCAGCTTGGCCCGGGGTTCTAGCGGGAGACTAGGAGGAGATACGCAGTATTTT